This T cell receptor beta chain was found in a study of type 1 regulatory T cells. At the level of the study: T-allo10 is an in vitro-generated, Tr1-enriched CD4 T cell product specific for alloantigen. Regarding the study as a whole: Compared with non-Tr1 cells, Tr1 cells showed a narrower TCR repertoire.

TCRdb reprocessed the reads with MiXCR, giving one entry per CDR3 protein. The sample has tens of thousands of distinct CDR3 sequences, roughly 20% seen once. This clonotype has more than one count but fewer than ten. The antigen is not known. This CDR3 region has 13 residues. Germline loops: CDR1 LNHNV, CDR2 YYDKDF (reference sequence). Trimming removed 4 bases from V and 1 base from J, with 4 bases in between. The sequencing sample was made of cultured type 1 regulatory T (Tr1) cells, either the whole culture or a sorted fraction (not recorded which). The chain combines TRBV15 with TRBJ2-2, with unresolved D. This clonotype was sampled from a human donor in good health. The CDR3 DNA is TGTGCCACCAGCATCCAGAACACCGGGGAGCTGTTTTTT. Its translation is CATSIQNTGELFF.